A selection of T cell receptor beta chains follows, all from one sample in a study of blood T cell repertoires in COVID-19. Assay used: immunoSEQ multiplex PCR; TCRdb lists only in-frame clones, some missing. The sample lists 95,000 to 120,000 clones; more than 75% were seen once. Sequencing used peripheral blood. The receptor set was obtained from a woman between 35 and 50 years old with acute or convalescent COVID-19. CDR3s include the opening cysteine and the closing phenylalanine or tryptophan. The D gene is left open where the match is weak. Clone size, where shown, is once, few, many, or a class for clones that have expanded.

D gene: TRBD1; V gene: TRBV5-1; clone size: NA; CDR3 length: 14; J gene: TRBJ1-1; CDR3 protein: CASSSGTGVAEAFF; CDR3 DNA: TGCGCCAGCAGCTCGGGGACAGGGGTCGCTGAAGCTTTCTTT
D gene: TRBD1; V gene: TRBV28; clone size: few; CDR3 length: 15; J gene: TRBJ2-7; CDR3 protein: CASSPLIGGRGEQYF; CDR3 DNA: TGTGCCAGCAGCCCTCTCATAGGGGGCAGAGGGGAGCAGTACTTC
D gene: TRBD2; V gene: TRBV4-3; clone size: NA; CDR3 length: 16; J gene: TRBJ2-5; CDR3 protein: CASSQEAGGPQETQYF; CDR3 DNA: TGCGCCAGCAGCCAGGAAGCGGGGGGGCCCCAGGAGACCCAGTACTTC
D gene: TRBD1; V gene: TRBV5-1; clone size: NA; CDR3 length: 13; J gene: TRBJ1-1; CDR3 protein: CASSPTGDTEAFF; CDR3 DNA: TGCGCCAGCAGCCCCACAGGGGACACTGAAGCTTTCTTT
D gene: NA; V gene: TRBV30; clone size: NA; CDR3 length: 13; J gene: TRBJ1-5; CDR3 protein: CAWSMGPNQPQHF; CDR3 DNA: TGTGCCTGGTCTATGGGCCCCAATCAGCCCCAGCATTTT
D gene: NA; V gene: TRBV6-5; clone size: NA; CDR3 length: 14; J gene: TRBJ2-1; CDR3 protein: CASNSGSVGNEQFF; CDR3 DNA: TGTGCCAGCAATTCGGGAAGTGTGGGCAATGAGCAGTTCTTC
D gene: TRBD1; V gene: TRBV5-8; clone size: once; CDR3 length: 14; J gene: TRBJ2-7; CDR3 protein: CATNRQGLLDEQYF; CDR3 DNA: TGTGCCACCAACCGACAGGGCCTATTGGACGAGCAGTACTTC
D gene: NA; V gene: TRBV24-1; clone size: NA; CDR3 length: 15; J gene: TRBJ1-5; CDR3 protein: CATSDFQQGYQPQHF; CDR3 DNA: TGTGCCACCAGTGATTTTCAACAGGGTTATCAGCCCCAGCATTTT
D gene: NA; V gene: TRBV19; clone size: few; CDR3 length: 14; J gene: TRBJ1-1; CDR3 protein: CASIHDSLSTEAFF; CDR3 DNA: TGTGCCAGTATCCACGACAGCTTATCCACTGAAGCTTTCTTT
D gene: NA; V gene: TRBV2; clone size: NA; CDR3 length: 14; J gene: TRBJ1-2; CDR3 protein: CASSETRQGHGYTF; CDR3 DNA: TGTGCCAGCAGTGAAACCCGCCAGGGGCATGGCTACACCTTC
D gene: NA; V gene: TRBV2; clone size: many; CDR3 length: 11; J gene: TRBJ1-4; CDR3 protein: CASSENRLMFF; CDR3 DNA: TGTGCCAGCAGTGAAAACAGGTTAATGTTTTTT
D gene: NA; V gene: TRBV2; clone size: NA; CDR3 length: 12; J gene: TRBJ1-2; CDR3 protein: CASKRSMTSITF; CDR3 DNA: TGTGCCAGCAAAAGGAGTATGACTTCTATAACCTTC
D gene: TRBD1; V gene: TRBV6-5; clone size: NA; CDR3 length: 15; J gene: TRBJ2-7; CDR3 protein: CASSNTGTGAHEQYF; CDR3 DNA: TGTGCCAGCAGTAATACCGGGACAGGGGCCCACGAGCAGTACTTC
D gene: NA; V gene: TRBV20-1; clone size: NA; CDR3 length: 15; J gene: TRBJ2-1; CDR3 protein: CSASPLVLSRREQFF; CDR3 DNA: TGCAGTGCTAGTCCCCTTGTTCTGTCCCGGCGGGAGCAGTTCTTC
D gene: TRBD2; V gene: TRBV15; clone size: NA; CDR3 length: 17; J gene: TRBJ2-3; CDR3 protein: CATSTPQLAGVADTQYF; CDR3 DNA: TGTGCCACCAGCACTCCACAACTAGCGGGGGTTGCAGATACGCAGTATTTT
D gene: TRBD1; V gene: TRBV27; clone size: few; CDR3 length: 12; J gene: TRBJ1-2; CDR3 protein: CATRGALYGYTF; CDR3 DNA: TGTGCCACCAGGGGGGCCCTGTATGGCTACACCTTC
D gene: TRBD2; V gene: TRBV11-2; clone size: NA; CDR3 length: 18; J gene: TRBJ2-1; CDR3 protein: CASSLGLAGGFSYNEQFF; CDR3 DNA: TGTGCCAGCAGCTTAGGACTAGCGGGGGGATTTTCCTACAATGAGCAGTTCTTC
D gene: TRBD2; V gene: TRBV7-8; clone size: NA; CDR3 length: 14; J gene: TRBJ2-1; CDR3 protein: CASSLAIAGWEQFF; CDR3 DNA: TGTGCCAGCAGCTTAGCTATAGCGGGGTGGGAGCAGTTCTTC
D gene: NA; V gene: TRBV6-2/TRBV6-3; clone size: NA; CDR3 length: 18; J gene: TRBJ2-6; CDR3 protein: CASSYSGHLSSGANVLTF; CDR3 DNA: TGTGCCAGCAGTTACTCGGGACACCTAAGCTCTGGGGCCAACGTCCTGACTTTC
D gene: TRBD2; V gene: TRBV4-1; clone size: NA; CDR3 length: 16; J gene: TRBJ2-3; CDR3 protein: CASSQERRGATDTQYF; CDR3 DNA: TGCGCCAGCAGCCAAGAAAGGCGGGGGGCGACAGATACGCAGTATTTT
D gene: NA; V gene: TRBV7-6; clone size: few; CDR3 length: 15; J gene: TRBJ1-6; CDR3 protein: CASSLDRPANSPLHF; CDR3 DNA: TGTGCCAGCAGCTTAGATCGCCCCGCGAATTCACCCCTCCACTTT
D gene: NA; V gene: TRBV29-1; clone size: NA; CDR3 length: 11; J gene: TRBJ1-2; CDR3 protein: CSVENPSGYTF; CDR3 DNA: TGCAGCGTTGAAAACCCTAGTGGCTACACCTTC
D gene: TRBD1; V gene: TRBV19; clone size: once; CDR3 length: 15; J gene: TRBJ2-3; CDR3 protein: CASSSRQGGADTQYF; CDR3 DNA: TGTGCCAGTAGTAGTCGACAGGGTGGCGCAGATACGCAGTATTTT
D gene: TRBD1; V gene: TRBV30; clone size: NA; CDR3 length: 14; J gene: TRBJ1-5; CDR3 protein: CAWSAPPGTVPQHF; CDR3 DNA: TGTGCCTGGAGTGCCCCACCGGGGACAGTCCCCCAGCATTTT
D gene: NA; V gene: TRBV18; clone size: NA; CDR3 length: 13; J gene: TRBJ2-3; CDR3 protein: CASSLTTTDTQYF; CDR3 DNA: TGTGCCAGCTCACTGACTACCACAGATACGCAGTATTTT
D gene: TRBD1; V gene: TRBV29-1; clone size: NA; CDR3 length: 16; J gene: TRBJ2-3; CDR3 protein: CSVILRRQGAADTQYF; CDR3 DNA: TGCAGCGTAATCCTCCGAAGACAGGGGGCTGCAGATACGCAGTATTTT
D gene: TRBD1; V gene: TRBV7-9; clone size: NA; CDR3 length: 15; J gene: TRBJ2-3; CDR3 protein: CASSPDRGSTDTQYF; CDR3 DNA: TGTGCCAGCAGCCCGGACAGGGGTTCCACAGATACGCAGTATTTT
D gene: NA; V gene: TRBV27; clone size: few; CDR3 length: 13; J gene: TRBJ2-2; CDR3 protein: CASSPTPYQGLFF; CDR3 DNA: TGTGCCAGCAGCCCTACCCCCTATCAGGGGCTGTTTTTT
D gene: TRBD2; V gene: TRBV7-7; clone size: once; CDR3 length: 19; J gene: TRBJ2-5; CDR3 protein: CASSPRLAGATGSQETQYF; CDR3 DNA: TGTGCCAGCAGCCCCAGACTAGCGGGGGCCACTGGGAGCCAAGAGACCCAGTACTTC
D gene: NA; V gene: TRBV24-1; clone size: NA; CDR3 length: 15; J gene: TRBJ2-3; CDR3 protein: CATSDGGGRSDTQYF; CDR3 DNA: TGTGCCACCAGTGATGGGGGGGGCCGAAGTGATACGCAGTATTTT
D gene: NA; V gene: TRBV5-8; clone size: NA; CDR3 length: 14; J gene: TRBJ1-2; CDR3 protein: CASSSWRRGYGYTF; CDR3 DNA: TGTGCCAGCAGCTCCTGGCGGCGGGGCTATGGCTACACCTTC
D gene: NA; V gene: TRBV5-1; clone size: NA; CDR3 length: 14; J gene: TRBJ2-7; CDR3 protein: CASSANIGTQKQYF; CDR3 DNA: TGCGCCAGCAGCGCAAACATTGGGACACAGAAGCAGTACTTC
D gene: TRBD1; V gene: TRBV6-6; clone size: few; CDR3 length: 16; J gene: TRBJ1-2; CDR3 protein: CASSKSGGAAINGYTF; CDR3 DNA: TGTGCCAGCAGTAAGTCAGGGGGCGCCGCGATCAATGGCTACACCTTC
D gene: TRBD1; V gene: TRBV30; clone size: NA; CDR3 length: 14; J gene: TRBJ1-2; CDR3 protein: CASVAATGLYGYTF; CDR3 DNA: TGTGCCAGCGTCGCAGCGACAGGGCTCTATGGCTACACCTTC
D gene: NA; V gene: TRBV29-1; clone size: NA; CDR3 length: 13; J gene: TRBJ1-2; CDR3 protein: CSGSGQPDYGYTF; CDR3 DNA: TGCAGCGGTTCGGGACAACCAGACTATGGCTACACCTTC
D gene: TRBD1; V gene: TRBV6-5; clone size: NA; CDR3 length: 14; J gene: TRBJ2-7; CDR3 protein: CASSSRQGGYEQYF; CDR3 DNA: TGTGCCAGCAGTAGTCGACAGGGGGGATACGAGCAGTACTTC
D gene: NA; V gene: TRBV27; clone size: once; CDR3 length: 16; J gene: TRBJ1-4; CDR3 protein: CASTSLDMAGSGKLFF; CDR3 DNA: TGTGCCAGCACTAGCCTTGACATGGCCGGGAGCGGAAAACTGTTTTTT